Listed here are 10 T cell receptor beta chains from one sample, sequenced in a study of blood T cells in healthy people across ages. For the second PCR, which ran for roughly 6 to 12 cycles, a sample-barcoded 5' primer and a J-beta primer mix were used. TCRdb fed the 5' RACE reads into MiXCR, producing one record per CDR3 protein. This repertoire shows about 830,000 distinct CDR3 sequences, about 62% found once; its top ten account for 28%. Sequenced input: blood. The origin of the receptors is a man aged 30 to 39 in good health.

This chain links TRBV20-1 with TRBJ2-1; TRBD2 matches at 11 bases. CDR1 is DFQATT, CDR2 SNEGSKA, per germline (reference sequence). The CDR3 covers 17 residues. J was trimmed by 8 bases and V by 0 bases; bases with no gene match: 12. CDR3 coding DNA: TGCAGTGCTAGAGATTTAGCGGGGGGGCGGGATAGAGATGAGCAGTTCTTC. Its translation is CSARDLAGGRDRDEQFF.

V gene TRBV7-2 combines with J gene TRBJ2-1; 8 positions match TRBD2. CDR1 SGHTA and CDR2 FQGNSA come from the germline V gene. The ends lost 6 bases at V and 5 bases at J; junction bases unmatched: 9. The CDR3 extends over 15 amino acids. CDR3 residues: CASRKFGGGNNEQFF. The CDR3 nucleotides are TGTGCCAGCAGGAAATTCGGGGGGGGAAACAATGAGCAGTTCTTC.

The V and J genes are TRBV4-3 and TRBJ2-3, with D perhaps matching TRBD1 (7 bases). Trimming shortened V by 0 bases and J by 0 bases, and 13 bases separated the two germline ends. Germline-derived CDR1 and CDR2 are LGHNA and YSLEER. This CDR3 contains 17 residues. CDR3 in DNA: TGCGCCAGCAGCCAAGATCAGGGGGGCCCTAGCACAGATACGCAGTATTTT. This translates into CASSQDQGGPSTDTQYF.

This clonotype was seen only a few times. This chain joins TRBV12-3 or TRBV12-4 and TRBJ2-7, with 8 bases identical to TRBD2. This CDR3 is built from 13 residues. Trimming cost V 5 bases and J 5 bases; bases outside gene matches: 5. CDR3 protein: CASSAGGRNEQYF. The CDR3, as DNA: TGTGCCAGCAGTGCGGGGGGACGGAACGAGCAGTACTTC.

The chain combines TRBV25-1 with TRBJ1-2; D remains ambiguous. Germline lookup yields CDR1 MGHDK and CDR2 SYGVNS. V dropped 1 base and J dropped 8 bases, with 11 bases sitting between them. The CDR3 contains 13 residues. CDR3 in DNA: TGTGCCAGCAGTGAATCAGATGGCTGGGGCTACACCTTC. It encodes CASSESDGWGYTF.

The genes are TRBV28 and TRBJ2-7, with D possibly TRBD1 on 6 matching bases. The V end was cut by 5 bases, the J end by 2 bases, with 19 bases between. The CDR3 has 16 residues. Germline values: CDR1 MDHEN, CDR2 SYDVKM. CDR3 nucleotides: TGTGCCAGCAGTCCGCAAACAGGGTCGCGGGCCTACGAGCAGTACTTC. Encoded protein: CASSPQTGSRAYEQYF.

V and J are TRBV5-1 and TRBJ2-7, with D tentatively TRBD1 (6 bases). The V end lost 3 bases, the J end lost 5 bases, and 18 bases lay between the germline ends. Per germline, CDR1 SGHRS and CDR2 YFSETQ. The CDR3 has 15 amino acids. The CDR3 protein is CASSSQGPRGDEQYF. The CDR3 DNA sequence: TGCGCCAGCAGCTCACAGGGTCCCCGCGGCGACGAGCAGTACTTC. Complete variable domain (other parts from reference TRBV5-1 and TRBJ2-7): KAGVTQTPRYLIKTRGQQVTLSCSPISGHRSVSWYQQTPGQGLQFLFEYFSETQRNKGNFPGRFSGRQFSNSRSEMNVSTLELGDSALYLCASSSQGPRGDEQYFGPGTRLTVT.

This clonotype was observed a single time. The rearrangement uses TRBV28 and TRBJ1-1, with D uncertain. The germline CDR1 and CDR2 sequences are MDHEN and SYDVKM. Between the trimmed V and J ends, which lost 8 bases and 5 bases, there was a span of 15 bases. The CDR3 has 13 residues. DNA for the CDR3: TGTGCCAGCGGTCCTCGACGCCGTACTGAAGCTTTCTTT. Translated: CASGPRRRTEAFF.

The CDR3, as DNA: TGTGCCAGCAGCTTAGCCCTCTCTAGCGGGGGATACAATGAGCAGTTCTTC. Its protein product is CASSLALSSGGYNEQFF. The chain employs TRBV7-2 and TRBJ2-1; 10 bases line up with TRBD2. Germline V gives CDR1 SGHTA, CDR2 FQGNSA. J lost 4 bases, V lost 0 bases, and 6 bases had no gene match. This CDR3 is built from 17 residues.

The rearrangement links TRBV25-1 to TRBJ2-1, with D possibly being TRBD1 or TRBD2 (5 bases each). The CDR3 extends over 10 amino acids. CDR1 and CDR2 from the germline V gene are MGHDK and SYGVNS. The CDR3 DNA is TGTGCAGCAGGTTGGGACGAGCAGTTCTTC. Residues: CAAGWDEQFF.